This note documents a single T cell receptor beta chain sequence. Its antigen is undetermined. Investigators divided CD4+ cells into CD45RA+ naive and CD45RA-negative memory subsets. This record belongs to a study of shared clonotypes between healthy human individuals. Points from the study as a whole: The diversity represented, both genetic and in exposure history, was limited by few donors.

This CDR3 is built from 15 residues. Germline V gives CDR1 MNHNS, CDR2 SASEGT. The V gene lost 8 bases and the J gene lost 3 bases, with 17 bases spanning the gap. The repertoire was sequenced with immunoSEQ multiplex PCR; TCRdb's copy has only in-frame clones and lacks some. The table records hundreds of thousands of clones, around three quarters of them present only once. The source of this sequence is a woman in her twenties or thirties in good health. The chain joins TRBV6-1 to TRBJ2-1, with D maybe TRBD1 (5 bases). The sample comprised memory CD4+ T cells sorted from blood. The subset denotes: CD45RA-negative fraction. Here the CDR3 DNA reads TGTGCCAGCGAAGGTCCGGGCAGGGACTACAATGAGCAGTTCTTC. It codes for CASEGPGRDYNEQFF.